This entry concerns a single T cell receptor (beta chain). Its antigen is currently unknown. These data come from a study of PD-1 blockade in mismatch repair-deficient tumors. Sequenced by immunoSEQ multiplex PCR; TCRdb stores in-frame clones only, minus some. The table includes roughly 130,000 clones, 88% detected once. Every patient had mismatch repair deficiency by PCR or immunohistochemistry. Three pembrolizumab responders had their TCRs sequenced. Findings and caveats of the study: Tumor-resident clones, often absent from pretreatment blood, expanded after pembrolizumab and then contracted.

In germline, CDR1 is KGHSH, CDR2 LQKENI. The CDR3 consists of 13 residues. V lost 0 bases and J 6 bases, leaving 8 bases between the germline ends. The sample in question was peripheral blood, obtained just under 74 weeks after starting pembrolizumab. V gene TRBV18 combines with J gene TRBJ1-2; D unclear. The origin of this receptor is an adult with mismatch repair-deficient cancer. The CDR3 DNA reads as TGTGCCAGCTCACCACCCGAGATGGATGGCTACACCTTC. Amino acids: CASSPPEMDGYTF.